This T cell receptor (beta chain) was identified in a study of control samples from healthy donors and cancer patients. Method: immunoSEQ multiplex PCR; TCRdb's copy keeps in-frame clones and lacks some. The sample consists of 90,000 to 100,000 clones, over 60% of them appearing once. Germline trimming cut 1 base from V and 8 bases from J; bases unmatched to any gene: 14. The CDR3 extends over 17 amino acids. Germline V CDR1 and CDR2: SGHVS, FNYEAQ. This TCR came from a woman aged 25 to 39 in good health. This sequence joins TRBV7-6 and TRBJ1-3, with TRBD1 matching over 7 bases. The sample comprised blood. CDR3 sequence: CASSLGSKGQDRYTIYF. The CDR3 DNA follows: TGTGCCAGCAGCTTAGGGTCGAAAGGACAGGACCGGTACACCATATATTTT.